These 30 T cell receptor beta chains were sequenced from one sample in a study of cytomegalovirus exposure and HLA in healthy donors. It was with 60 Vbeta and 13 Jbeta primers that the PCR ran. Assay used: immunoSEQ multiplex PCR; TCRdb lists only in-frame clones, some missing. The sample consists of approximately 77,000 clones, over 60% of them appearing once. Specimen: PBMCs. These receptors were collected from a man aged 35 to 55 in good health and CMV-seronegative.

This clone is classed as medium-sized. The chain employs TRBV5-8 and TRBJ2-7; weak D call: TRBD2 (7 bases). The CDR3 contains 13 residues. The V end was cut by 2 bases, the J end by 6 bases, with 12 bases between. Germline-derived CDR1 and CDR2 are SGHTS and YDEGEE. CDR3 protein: CASSFGGAGEQYF. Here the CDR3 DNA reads TGTGCCAGCAGCTTTGGGGGGGCCGGCGAGCAGTACTTC.

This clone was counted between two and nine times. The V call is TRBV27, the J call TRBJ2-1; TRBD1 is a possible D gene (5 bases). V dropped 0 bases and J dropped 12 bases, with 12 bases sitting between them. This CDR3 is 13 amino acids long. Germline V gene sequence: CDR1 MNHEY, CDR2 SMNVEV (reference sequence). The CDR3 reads CASSLSQDAPQFF. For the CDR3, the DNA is TGTGCCAGCAGTTTATCACAGGACGCCCCGCAGTTCTTC.

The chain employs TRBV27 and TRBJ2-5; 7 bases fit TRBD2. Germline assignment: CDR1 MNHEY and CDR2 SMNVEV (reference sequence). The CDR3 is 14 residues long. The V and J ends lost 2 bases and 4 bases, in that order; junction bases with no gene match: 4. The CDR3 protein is CASSLGASGETQYF. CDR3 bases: TGTGCCAGCAGTTTAGGGGCTAGCGGAGAGACCCAGTACTTC.

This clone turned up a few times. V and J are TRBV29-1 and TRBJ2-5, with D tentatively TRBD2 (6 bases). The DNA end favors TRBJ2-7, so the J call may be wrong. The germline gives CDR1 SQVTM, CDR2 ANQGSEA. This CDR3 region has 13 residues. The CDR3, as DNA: TGCAGCGCCGCTAGCGTAGACGCTTACGAGCAGTACTTC. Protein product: CSAASVDAYEQYF.

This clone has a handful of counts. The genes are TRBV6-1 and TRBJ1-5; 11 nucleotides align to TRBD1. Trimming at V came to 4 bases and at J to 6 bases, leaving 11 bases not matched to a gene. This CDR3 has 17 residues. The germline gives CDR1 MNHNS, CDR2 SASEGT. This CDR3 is CASSVSTGDRGGQPQHF. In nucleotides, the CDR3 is TGTGCCAGCAGTGTGTCGACCGGGGACAGGGGGGGTCAGCCCCAGCATTTT.

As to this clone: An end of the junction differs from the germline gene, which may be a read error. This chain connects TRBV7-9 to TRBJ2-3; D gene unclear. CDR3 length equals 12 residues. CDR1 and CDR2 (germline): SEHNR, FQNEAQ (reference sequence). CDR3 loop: CSSSASGGTQYF. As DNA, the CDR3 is TGTTCCAGCAGCGCTTCAGGTGGCACGCAGTATTTT.

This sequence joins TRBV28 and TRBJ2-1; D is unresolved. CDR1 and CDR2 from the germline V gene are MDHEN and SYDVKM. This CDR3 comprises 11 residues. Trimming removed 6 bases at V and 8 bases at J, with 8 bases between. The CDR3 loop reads CASSQRYEQFF. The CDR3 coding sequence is TGTGCCAGCAGCCAGCGATATGAGCAGTTCTTC.

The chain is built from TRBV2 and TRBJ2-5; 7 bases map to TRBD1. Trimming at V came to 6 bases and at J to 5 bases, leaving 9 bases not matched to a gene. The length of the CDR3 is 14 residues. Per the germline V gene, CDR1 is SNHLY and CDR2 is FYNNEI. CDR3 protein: CASREQGLWETQYF. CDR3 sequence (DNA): TGTGCCAGCAGGGAACAGGGGCTTTGGGAGACCCAGTACTTC. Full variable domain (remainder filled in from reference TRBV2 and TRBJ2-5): EPEVTQTPSHQVTQMGQEVILRCVPISNHLYFYWYRQILGQKVEFLVSFYNNEISEKSEIFDDQFSVERPDGSNFTLKIRSTKLEDSAMYFCASREQGLWETQYFGPGTRLLVL.

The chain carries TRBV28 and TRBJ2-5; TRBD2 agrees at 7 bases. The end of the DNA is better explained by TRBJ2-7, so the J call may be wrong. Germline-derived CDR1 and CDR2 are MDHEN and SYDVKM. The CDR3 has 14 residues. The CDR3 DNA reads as TGTGCCAGCAGCCCGAGCGGGACCCCCTACGAGCAGTACTTC. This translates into CASSPSGTPYEQYF.

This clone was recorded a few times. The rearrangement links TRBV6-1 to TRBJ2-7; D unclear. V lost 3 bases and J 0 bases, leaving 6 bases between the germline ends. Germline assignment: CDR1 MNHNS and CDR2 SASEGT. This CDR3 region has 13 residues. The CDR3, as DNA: TGTGCCAGCAGTGATAACATCTCCTACGAGCAGTACTTC. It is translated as CASSDNISYEQYF.

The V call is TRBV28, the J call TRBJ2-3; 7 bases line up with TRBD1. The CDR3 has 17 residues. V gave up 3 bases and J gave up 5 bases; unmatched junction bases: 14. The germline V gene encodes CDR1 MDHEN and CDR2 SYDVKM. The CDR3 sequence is CASSFLTTAGGEDTQYF. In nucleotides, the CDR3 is TGTGCCAGCAGTTTCCTCACTACAGCAGGGGGTGAAGATACGCAGTATTTT.

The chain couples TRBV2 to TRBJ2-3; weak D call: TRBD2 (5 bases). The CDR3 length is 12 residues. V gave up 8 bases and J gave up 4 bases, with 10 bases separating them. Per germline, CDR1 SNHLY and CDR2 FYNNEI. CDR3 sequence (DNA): TGTGCCAGCTACCAGCGGTCAGATACGCAGTATTTT. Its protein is CASYQRSDTQYF.

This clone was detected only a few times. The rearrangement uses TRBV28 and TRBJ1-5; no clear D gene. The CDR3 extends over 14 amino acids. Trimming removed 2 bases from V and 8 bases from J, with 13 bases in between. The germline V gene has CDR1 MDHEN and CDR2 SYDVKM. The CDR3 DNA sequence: TGTGCCAGCAGTTTAAACGGGGTTGACGAGCCCCAGCATTTT. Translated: CASSLNGVDEPQHF.

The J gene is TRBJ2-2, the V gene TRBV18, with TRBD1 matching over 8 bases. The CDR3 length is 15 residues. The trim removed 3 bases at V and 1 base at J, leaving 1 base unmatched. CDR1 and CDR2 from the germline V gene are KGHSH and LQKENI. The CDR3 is CASSPGTGNTGELFF. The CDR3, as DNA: TGTGCCAGCTCACCCGGGACAGGGAACACCGGGGAGCTGTTTTTT.

CDR3 nucleotides: TGTGCCAGCAGCCCCTTTAGCGGGCAAACCTACGAGCAGTACTTC. This translates into CASSPFSGQTYEQYF. The V call is TRBV9, the J call TRBJ2-7, with 7 bases that match TRBD2. The trim removed 4 bases at V and 2 bases at J, leaving 9 bases unmatched. The germline CDR1 and CDR2 sequences are SGDLS and YYNGEE. CDR3 length: 15 residues.

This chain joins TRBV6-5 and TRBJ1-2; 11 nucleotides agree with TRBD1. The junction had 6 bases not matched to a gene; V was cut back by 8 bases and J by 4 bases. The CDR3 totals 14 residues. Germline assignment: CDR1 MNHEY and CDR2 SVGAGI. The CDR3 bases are TGTGCCAGCGGGACAGGGGGATATAGCTATGGCTACACCTTC. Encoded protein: CASGTGGYSYGYTF.

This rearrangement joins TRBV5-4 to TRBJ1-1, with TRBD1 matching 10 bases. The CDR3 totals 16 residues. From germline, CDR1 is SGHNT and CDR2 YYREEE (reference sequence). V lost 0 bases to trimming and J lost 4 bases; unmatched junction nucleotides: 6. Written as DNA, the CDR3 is TGTGCCAGCAGCTTGGGGGACAGGGGAGCAAGCACTGAAGCTTTCTTT. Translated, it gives CASSLGDRGASTEAFF.

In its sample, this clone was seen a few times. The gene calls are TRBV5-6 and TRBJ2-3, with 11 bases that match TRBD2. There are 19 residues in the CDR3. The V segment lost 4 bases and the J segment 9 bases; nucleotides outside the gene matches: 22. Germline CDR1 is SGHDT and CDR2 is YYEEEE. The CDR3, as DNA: TGTGCCAGCAGCGGGCGGACTAGCGGGCAATTCCTGCTCCTTTTCACGCAGTATTTT. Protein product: CASSGRTSGQFLLLFTQYF. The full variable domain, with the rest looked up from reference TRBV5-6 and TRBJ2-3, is DAGVTQSPTHLIKTRGQQVTLRCSPKSGHDTVSWYQQALGQGPQFIFQYYEEEERQRGNFPDRFSGHQFPNYSSELNVNALLLGDSALYLCASSGRTSGQFLLLFTQYFGPGTRLTVL.

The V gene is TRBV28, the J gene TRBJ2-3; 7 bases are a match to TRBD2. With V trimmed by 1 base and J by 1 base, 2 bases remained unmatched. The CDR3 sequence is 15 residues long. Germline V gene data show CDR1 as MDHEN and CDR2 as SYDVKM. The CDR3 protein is CASSLLTSGTDTQYF. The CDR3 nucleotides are TGTGCCAGCAGTTTATTAACTAGCGGCACAGATACGCAGTATTTT.

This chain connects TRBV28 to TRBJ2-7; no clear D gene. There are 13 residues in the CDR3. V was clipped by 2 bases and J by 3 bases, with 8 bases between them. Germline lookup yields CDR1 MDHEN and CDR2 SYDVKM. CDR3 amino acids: CASSLDTYYEQYF. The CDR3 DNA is TGTGCCAGCAGTTTAGACACTTACTACGAGCAGTACTTC.

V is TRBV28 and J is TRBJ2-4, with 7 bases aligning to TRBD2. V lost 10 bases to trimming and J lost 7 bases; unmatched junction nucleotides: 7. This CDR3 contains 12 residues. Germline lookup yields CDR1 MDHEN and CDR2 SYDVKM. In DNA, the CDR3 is TGTGCCACCGGGACTACTGTGAACATTCAGTACTTC. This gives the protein CATGTTVNIQYF.

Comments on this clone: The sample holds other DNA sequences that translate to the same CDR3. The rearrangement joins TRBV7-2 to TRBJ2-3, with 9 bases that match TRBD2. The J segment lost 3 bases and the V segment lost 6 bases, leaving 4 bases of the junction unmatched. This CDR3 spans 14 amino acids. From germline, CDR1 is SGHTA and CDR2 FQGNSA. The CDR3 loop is CASSLLAGTDTQYF. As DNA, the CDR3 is TGTGCCAGCAGTCTCCTAGCGGGGACAGATACGCAGTATTTT.

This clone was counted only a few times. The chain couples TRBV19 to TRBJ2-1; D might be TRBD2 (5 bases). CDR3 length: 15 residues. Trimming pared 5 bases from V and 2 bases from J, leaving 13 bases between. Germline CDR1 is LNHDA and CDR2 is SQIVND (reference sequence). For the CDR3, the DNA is TGTGCCAGTAGTTCCAAGGGAGAACCCTACAATGAGCAGTTCTTC. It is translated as CASSSKGEPYNEQFF. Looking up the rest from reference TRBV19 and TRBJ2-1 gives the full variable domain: DGGITQSPKYLFRKEGQNVTLSCEQNLNHDAMYWYRQDPGQGLRLIYYSQIVNDFQKGDIAEGYSVSREKKESFPLTVTSAQKNPTAFYLCASSSKGEPYNEQFFGPGTRLTVL.

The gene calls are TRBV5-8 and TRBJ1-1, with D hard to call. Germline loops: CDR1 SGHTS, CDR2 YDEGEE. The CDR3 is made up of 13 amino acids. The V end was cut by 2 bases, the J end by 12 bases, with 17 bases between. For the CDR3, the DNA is TGTGCCAGCAGCTTAGAAGGAAACCGGGTAACTTTCTTT. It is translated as CASSLEGNRVTFF. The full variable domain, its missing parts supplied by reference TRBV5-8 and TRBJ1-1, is EAGVTQSPTHLIKTRGQQATLRCSPISGHTSVYWYQQALGLGLQFLLWYDEGEERNRGNFPPRFSGRQFPNYSSELNVNALELEDSALYLCASSLEGNRVTFFGQGTRLTVV.

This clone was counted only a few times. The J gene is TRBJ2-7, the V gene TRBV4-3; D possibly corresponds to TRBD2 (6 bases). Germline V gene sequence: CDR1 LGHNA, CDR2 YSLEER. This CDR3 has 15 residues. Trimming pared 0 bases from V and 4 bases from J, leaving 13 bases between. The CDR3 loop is CASSQDLGAGYEQYF. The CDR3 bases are TGCGCCAGCAGCCAAGACCTTGGAGCGGGTTACGAGCAGTACTTC.

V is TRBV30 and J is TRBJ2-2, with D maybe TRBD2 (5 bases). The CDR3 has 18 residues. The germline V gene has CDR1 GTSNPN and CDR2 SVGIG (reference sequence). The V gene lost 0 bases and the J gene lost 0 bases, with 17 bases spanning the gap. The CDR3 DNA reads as TGTGCCTGGAGTGTACTCCTGCGGGCCTACGCGAACACCGGGGAGCTGTTTTTT. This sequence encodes CAWSVLLRAYANTGELFF.

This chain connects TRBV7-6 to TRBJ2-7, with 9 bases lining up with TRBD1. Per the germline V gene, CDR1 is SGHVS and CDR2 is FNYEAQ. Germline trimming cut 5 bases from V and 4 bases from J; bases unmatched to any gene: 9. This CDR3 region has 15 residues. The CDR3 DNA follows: TGTGCCAGCAGCCGGACGGGACAGGGTACTTACGAGCAGTACTTC. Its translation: CASSRTGQGTYEQYF.

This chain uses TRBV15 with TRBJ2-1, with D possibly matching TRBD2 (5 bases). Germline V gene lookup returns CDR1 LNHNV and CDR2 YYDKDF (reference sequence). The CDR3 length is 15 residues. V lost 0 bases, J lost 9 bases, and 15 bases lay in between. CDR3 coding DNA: TGTGCCACCAGCAGAGACCCTAGGACTCGGGCTGAGCAGTTCTTC. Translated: CATSRDPRTRAEQFF.

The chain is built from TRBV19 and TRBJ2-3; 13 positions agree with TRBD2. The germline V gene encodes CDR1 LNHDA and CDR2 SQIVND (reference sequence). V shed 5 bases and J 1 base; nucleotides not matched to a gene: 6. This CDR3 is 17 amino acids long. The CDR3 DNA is TGTGCCAGTAGTCTACTAGCGGGAGGGACTGGCACAGATACGCAGTATTTT. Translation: CASSLLAGGTGTDTQYF.

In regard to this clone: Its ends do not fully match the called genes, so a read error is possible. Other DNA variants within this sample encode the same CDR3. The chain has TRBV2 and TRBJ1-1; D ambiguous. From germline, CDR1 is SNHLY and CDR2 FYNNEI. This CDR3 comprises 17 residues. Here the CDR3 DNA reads TGTGCCAGCAGTGGGAGGCTCGGCCGGGCAACTAACACTGAAGCCTTCTTT. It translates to CASSGRLGRATNTEAFF.